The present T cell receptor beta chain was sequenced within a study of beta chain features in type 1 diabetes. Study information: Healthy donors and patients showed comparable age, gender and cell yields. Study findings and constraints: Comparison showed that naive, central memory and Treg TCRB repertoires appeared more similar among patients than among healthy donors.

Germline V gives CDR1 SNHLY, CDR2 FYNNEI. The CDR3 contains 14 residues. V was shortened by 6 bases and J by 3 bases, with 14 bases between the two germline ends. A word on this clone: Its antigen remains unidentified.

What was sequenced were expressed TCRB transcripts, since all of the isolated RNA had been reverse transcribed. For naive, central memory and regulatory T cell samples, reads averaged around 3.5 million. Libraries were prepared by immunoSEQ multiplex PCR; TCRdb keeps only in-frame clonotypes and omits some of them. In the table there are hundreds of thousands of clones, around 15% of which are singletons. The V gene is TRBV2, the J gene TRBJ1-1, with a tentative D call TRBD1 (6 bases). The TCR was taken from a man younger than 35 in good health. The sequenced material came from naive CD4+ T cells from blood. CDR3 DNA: TGTGCCAGCAGGGAATGGGGGGCGCACACTGAAGCTTTCTTT. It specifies CASREWGAHTEAFF.